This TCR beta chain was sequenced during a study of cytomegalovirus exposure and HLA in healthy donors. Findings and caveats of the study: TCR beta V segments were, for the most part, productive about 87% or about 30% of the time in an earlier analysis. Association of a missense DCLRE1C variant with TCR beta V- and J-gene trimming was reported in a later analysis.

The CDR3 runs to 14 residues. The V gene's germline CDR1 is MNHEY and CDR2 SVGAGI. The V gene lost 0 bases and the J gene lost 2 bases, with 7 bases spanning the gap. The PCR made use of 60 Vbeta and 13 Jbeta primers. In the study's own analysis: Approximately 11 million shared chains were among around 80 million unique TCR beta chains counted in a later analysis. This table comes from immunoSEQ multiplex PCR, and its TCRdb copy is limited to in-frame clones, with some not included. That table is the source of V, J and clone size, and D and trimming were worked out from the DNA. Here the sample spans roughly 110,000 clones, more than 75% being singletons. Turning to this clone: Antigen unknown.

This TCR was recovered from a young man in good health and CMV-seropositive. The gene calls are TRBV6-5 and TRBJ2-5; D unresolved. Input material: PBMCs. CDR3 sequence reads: CASSYSRMQETQYF. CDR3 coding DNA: TGTGCCAGCAGTTACTCGAGGATGCAAGAGACCCAGTACTTC.